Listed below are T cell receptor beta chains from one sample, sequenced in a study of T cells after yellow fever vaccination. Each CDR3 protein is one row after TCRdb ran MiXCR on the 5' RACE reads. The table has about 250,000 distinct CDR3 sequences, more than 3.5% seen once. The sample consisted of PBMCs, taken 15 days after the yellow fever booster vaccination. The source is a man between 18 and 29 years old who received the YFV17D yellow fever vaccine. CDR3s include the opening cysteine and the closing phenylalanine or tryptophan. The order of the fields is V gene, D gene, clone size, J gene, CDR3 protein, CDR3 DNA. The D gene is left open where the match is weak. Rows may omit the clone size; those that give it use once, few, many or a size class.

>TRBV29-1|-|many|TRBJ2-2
CSVESVSHTGELFF
TGCAGCGTTGAATCTGTTTCTCACACCGGGGAGCTGTTTTTT
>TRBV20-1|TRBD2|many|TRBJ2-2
CSASAGVISGGHDTGELFF
TGCAGTGCTAGTGCCGGAGTTATTAGCGGGGGGCACGACACCGGGGAGCTGTTTTTT
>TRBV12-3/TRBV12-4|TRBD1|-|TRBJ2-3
CASRPGQGRTDTQYF
TGTGCCAGCAGACCGGGACAGGGGAGGACAGATACGCAGTATTTT
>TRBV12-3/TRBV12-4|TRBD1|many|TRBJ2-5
CASSYGTGDQETQYF
TGTGCCAGCAGTTATGGGACAGGGGACCAAGAGACCCAGTACTTC
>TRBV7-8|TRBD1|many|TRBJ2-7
CASSLGTPTGPYEQYF
TGTGCCAGCAGCTTAGGGACCCCGACAGGGCCCTACGAGCAGTACTTC
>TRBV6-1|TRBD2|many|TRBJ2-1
CASSEEAGAYNEQFF
TGTGCCAGCAGTGAAGAAGCGGGGGCCTACAATGAGCAGTTCTTC
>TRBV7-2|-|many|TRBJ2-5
CASSLVIASWGETQYF
TGTGCCAGCAGCTTAGTGATCGCTAGTTGGGGGGAGACCCAGTACTTC
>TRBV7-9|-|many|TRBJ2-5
CASSAGETQYF
TGTGCCAGCAGCGCGGGAGAGACCCAGTACTTC
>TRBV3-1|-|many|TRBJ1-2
CASSTWTANYGYTF
TGTGCCAGCAGCACCTGGACAGCTAACTATGGCTACACCTTC
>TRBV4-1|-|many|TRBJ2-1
CASSQANLVALGNEQFF
TGCGCCAGCAGCCAAGCCAACCTAGTGGCACTTGGAAATGAGCAGTTCTTC
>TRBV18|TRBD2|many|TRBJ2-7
CASSPPGLAAYEQYF
TGTGCCAGCTCGCCCCCGGGACTAGCGGCCTACGAGCAGTACTTC
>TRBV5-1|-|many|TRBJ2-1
CASSPNSGSYNEQFF
TGCGCCAGCAGTCCTAATAGCGGCTCCTACAATGAGCAGTTCTTC
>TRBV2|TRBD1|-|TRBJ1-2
CASLYYRQGAEGYTF
TGTGCCAGCCTCTATTATAGACAGGGGGCAGAGGGCTACACCTTC
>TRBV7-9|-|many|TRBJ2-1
CASSLAGNAAHEQFF
TGTGCCAGCAGCTTAGCAGGGAACGCCGCTCATGAGCAGTTCTTC
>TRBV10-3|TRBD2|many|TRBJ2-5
CATSTSDQETQYF
TGTGCCACCTCGACTAGCGACCAAGAGACCCAGTACTTC
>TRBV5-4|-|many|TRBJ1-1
CASSLGAGVMNTEAFF
TGTGCCAGCAGCTTGGGGGCGGGGGTAATGAACACTGAAGCTTTCTTT
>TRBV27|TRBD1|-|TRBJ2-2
CASRADRGLGGELFF
TGTGCCAGCAGAGCGGACAGGGGGCTTGGCGGGGAGCTGTTTTTT
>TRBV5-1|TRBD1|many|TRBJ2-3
CATYPGQGWSDTQYF
TGCGCCACCTACCCGGGACAGGGATGGTCAGATACGCAGTATTTT
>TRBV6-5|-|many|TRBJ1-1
CASSQTRDTEAFF
TGTGCCAGCAGCCAGACTCGAGACACTGAAGCTTTCTTT
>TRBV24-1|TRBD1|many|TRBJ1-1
CATRRGQGNTEAFF
TGTGCCACCAGGAGGGGACAGGGGAACACTGAAGCTTTCTTT
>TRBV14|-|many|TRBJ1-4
CASRAGATGNEKLFF
TGTGCCAGCAGAGCGGGGGCGACAGGAAATGAAAAACTGTTTTTT
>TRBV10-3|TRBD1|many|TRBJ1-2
CAISGQTGRIYGYTF
TGTGCCATCAGTGGACAGACAGGGCGCATCTATGGCTACACCTTC
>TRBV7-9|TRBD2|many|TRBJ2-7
CASNKGVAGGSSYEQYF
TGTGCCAGCAACAAAGGGGTGGCGGGGGGATCCTCCTACGAGCAGTACTTC
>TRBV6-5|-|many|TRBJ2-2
CASSYGTMRTGELFF
TGTGCCAGCAGTTACGGGACCATGAGAACCGGGGAGCTGTTTTTT
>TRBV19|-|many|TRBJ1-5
CASSIVNSSNQPQHF
TGTGCCAGTAGTATAGTTAACAGTAGCAATCAGCCCCAGCATTTT
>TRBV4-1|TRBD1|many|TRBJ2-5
CASSRLRDRGLFETQYF
TGCGCCAGCAGCCGCCTTAGGGACAGGGGGCTCTTCGAGACCCAGTACTTC
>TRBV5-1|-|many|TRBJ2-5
CASTVTGLFQETQYF
TGCGCCAGCACCGTTACAGGGTTATTCCAAGAGACCCAGTACTTC
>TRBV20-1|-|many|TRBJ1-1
CSATDRSLGGLSEAFF
TGCAGCGCCACTGACCGGAGTCTTGGAGGTCTGTCTGAAGCTTTCTTT
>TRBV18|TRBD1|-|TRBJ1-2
CASSPTGQINYGYTF
TGTGCCAGCTCACCGACGGGACAGATTAACTATGGCTACACCTTC
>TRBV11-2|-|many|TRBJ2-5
CASSLVIGETQYF
TGTGCCAGCAGCTTAGTTATTGGAGAGACCCAGTACTTC
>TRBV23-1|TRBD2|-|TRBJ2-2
CTGGVRLFF
TGTACGGGAGGCGTACGGCTGTTTTTT
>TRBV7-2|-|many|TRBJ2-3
CASSLSLEGDTQYF
TGTGCCAGCAGCTTGAGCCTAGAGGGAGATACGCAGTATTTT